The clone carrying this TCR beta chain was seen only a few times. Antigen specificity is unknown. These data are taken from a study of T cells after yellow fever vaccination. General study results and limits: Weaker overall, the secondary response nonetheless peaked faster (day 5 versus 15). Relatively few clonotypes were ones that appeared in both CD4 and CD8 compartments. Within FACS-sorted repertoires, abundant clonotypes contaminating from the bulk population could be present.

The CDR3 contains 16 residues. The J segment lost 5 bases and the V segment lost 4 bases, leaving 12 bases of the junction unmatched. Germline V gives CDR1 LGHDT, CDR2 YNNKEL (reference sequence). TCRdb re-called the 5' RACE reads with MiXCR, one entry per CDR3 protein. The sample lists about 300,000 distinct CDR3 sequences, roughly 9% occurring once. This clonotype originated in a man aged 18 to 29 who received the YFV17D yellow fever vaccine. This material consisted of CD4+ T cells sorted from PBMCs, taken 5 days after the yellow fever booster vaccination. The V and J genes are TRBV3-1 and TRBJ2-5, with 8 nucleotides matching TRBD2. CDR3 sequence reads: CASSPTGLAQRETQYF. CDR3 nucleotides: TGTGCCAGCAGCCCGACAGGACTAGCCCAAAGGGAGACCCAGTACTTC.